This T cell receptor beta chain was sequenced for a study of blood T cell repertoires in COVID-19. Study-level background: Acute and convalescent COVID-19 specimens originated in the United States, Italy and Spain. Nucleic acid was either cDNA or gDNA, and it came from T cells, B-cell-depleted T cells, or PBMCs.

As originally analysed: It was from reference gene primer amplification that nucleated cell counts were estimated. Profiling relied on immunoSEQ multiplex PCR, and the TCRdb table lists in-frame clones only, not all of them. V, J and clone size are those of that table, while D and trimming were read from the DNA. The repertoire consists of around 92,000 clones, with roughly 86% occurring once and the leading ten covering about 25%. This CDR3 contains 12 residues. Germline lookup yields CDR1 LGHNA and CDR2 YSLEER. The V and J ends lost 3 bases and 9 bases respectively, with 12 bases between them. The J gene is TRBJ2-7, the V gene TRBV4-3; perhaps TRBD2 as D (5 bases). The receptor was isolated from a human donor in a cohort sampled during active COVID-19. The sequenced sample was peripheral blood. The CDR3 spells CASSQSGRRQYF. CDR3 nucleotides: TGCGCCAGCAGCCAGTCGGGGAGACGGCAGTACTTC.